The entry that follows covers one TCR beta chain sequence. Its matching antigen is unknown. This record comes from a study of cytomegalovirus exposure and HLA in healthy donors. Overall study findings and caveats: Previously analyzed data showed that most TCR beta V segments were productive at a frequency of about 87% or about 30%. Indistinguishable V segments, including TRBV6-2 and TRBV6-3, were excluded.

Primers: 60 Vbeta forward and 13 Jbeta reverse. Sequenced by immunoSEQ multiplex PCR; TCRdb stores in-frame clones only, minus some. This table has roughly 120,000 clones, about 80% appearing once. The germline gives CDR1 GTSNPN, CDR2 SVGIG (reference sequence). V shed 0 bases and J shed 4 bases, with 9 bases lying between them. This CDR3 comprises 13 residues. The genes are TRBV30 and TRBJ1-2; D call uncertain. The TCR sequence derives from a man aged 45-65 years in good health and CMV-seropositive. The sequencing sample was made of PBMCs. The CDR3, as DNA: TGTGCCTGGAGTGTAGGAGGGCCCTATGGCTACACCTTC. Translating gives CAWSVGGPYGYTF.